This T cell receptor beta chain was sequenced for a study of radiotherapy plus CTLA-4 blockade in lung cancer. For the study at large: In less than 20% of patients, objective responses were seen; 31% had disease control. General study results and limits: It was early blood T cell clone dynamics, with interferon-beta, that reportedly best predicted response. In blood, TCR clones derived from the tumor expanded after radiotherapy plus ipilimumab.

This clone showed up just a few times. Its antigen is currently unknown. Clones were read by immunoSEQ multiplex PCR, and TCRdb kept only the in-frame ones, dropping some. The table records more than 90,000 clones, 81% of them present only once. The CDR3 loop spans 14 amino acids. Trimming stripped 4 bases from V and 2 bases from J, with 9 bases between. The germline CDR1 and CDR2 sequences are LNHDA and SQIVND (reference sequence). The chain uses TRBV19 and TRBJ1-5, with D unclear. This TCR came from a human donor with non-small cell lung cancer that progressed on radiotherapy plus ipilimumab. Some clones in this sample may be carry-over from other donors' samples. Material: peripheral blood, obtained from a patient treated with radiotherapy plus ipilimumab. In DNA, the CDR3 is TGTGCCAGTAGTAAAGGGTGGGGCAATCAGCCCCAGCATTTT. It codes for CASSKGWGNQPQHF.